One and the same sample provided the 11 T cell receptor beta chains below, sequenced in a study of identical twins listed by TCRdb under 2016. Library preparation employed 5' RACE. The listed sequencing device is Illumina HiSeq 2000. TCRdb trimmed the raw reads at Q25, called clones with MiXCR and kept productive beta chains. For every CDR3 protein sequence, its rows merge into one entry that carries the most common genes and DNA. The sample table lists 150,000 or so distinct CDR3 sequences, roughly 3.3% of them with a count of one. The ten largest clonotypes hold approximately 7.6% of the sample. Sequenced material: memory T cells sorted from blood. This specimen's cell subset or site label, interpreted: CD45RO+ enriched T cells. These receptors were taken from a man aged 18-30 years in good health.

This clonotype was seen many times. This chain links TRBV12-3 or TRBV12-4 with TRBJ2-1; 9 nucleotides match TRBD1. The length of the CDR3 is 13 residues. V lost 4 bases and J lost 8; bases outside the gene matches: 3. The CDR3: CASSWDREDEQFF. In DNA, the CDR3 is TGTGCCAGCAGTTGGGACAGGGAAGATGAGCAGTTCTTC.

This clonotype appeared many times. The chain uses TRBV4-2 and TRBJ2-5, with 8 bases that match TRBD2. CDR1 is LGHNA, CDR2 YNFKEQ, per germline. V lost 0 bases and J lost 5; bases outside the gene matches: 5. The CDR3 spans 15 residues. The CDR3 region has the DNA TGTGCCAGCAGCCAAGAAATCACGGGAGGGGAGACCCAGTACTTC. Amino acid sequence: CASSQEITGGETQYF.

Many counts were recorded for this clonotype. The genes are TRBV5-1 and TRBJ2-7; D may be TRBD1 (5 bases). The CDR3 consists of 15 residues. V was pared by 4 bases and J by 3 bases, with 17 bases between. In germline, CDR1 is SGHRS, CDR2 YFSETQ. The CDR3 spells CASSLRQIPSYEQYF. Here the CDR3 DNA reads TGCGCCAGCAGCCTAAGACAGATCCCCAGCTACGAGCAGTACTTC.

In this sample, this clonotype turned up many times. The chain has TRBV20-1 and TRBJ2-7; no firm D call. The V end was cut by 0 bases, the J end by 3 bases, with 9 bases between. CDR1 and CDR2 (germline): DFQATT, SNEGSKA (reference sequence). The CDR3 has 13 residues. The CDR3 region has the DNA TGCAGTGCTAGAGATGTGATGAGCTACGAGCAGTACGTC. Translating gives CSARDVMSYEQYV.

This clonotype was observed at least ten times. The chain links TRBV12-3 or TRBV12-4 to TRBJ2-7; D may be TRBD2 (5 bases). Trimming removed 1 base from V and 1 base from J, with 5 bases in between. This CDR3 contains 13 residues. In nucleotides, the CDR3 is TGTGCCAGCAGTTTAGGGGAGTCCTACGAGCAGTACGTC. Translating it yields CASSLGESYEQYV.

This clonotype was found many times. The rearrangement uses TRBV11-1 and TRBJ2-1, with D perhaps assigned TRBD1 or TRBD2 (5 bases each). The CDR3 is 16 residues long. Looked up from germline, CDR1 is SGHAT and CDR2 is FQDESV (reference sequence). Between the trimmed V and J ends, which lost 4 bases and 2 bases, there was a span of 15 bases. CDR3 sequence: CASSSIGTAAYNEQFF. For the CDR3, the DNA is TGTGCCAGCAGCTCGATCGGGACGGCGGCCTACAATGAGCAGTTCTTC.

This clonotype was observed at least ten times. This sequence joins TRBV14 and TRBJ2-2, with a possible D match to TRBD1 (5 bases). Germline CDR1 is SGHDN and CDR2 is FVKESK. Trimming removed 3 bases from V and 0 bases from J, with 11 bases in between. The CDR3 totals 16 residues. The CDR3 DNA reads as TGTGCCAGCAGCCAGAGGACATTCGCGAACACCGGGGAGCTGTTTTTT. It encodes CASSQRTFANTGELFF. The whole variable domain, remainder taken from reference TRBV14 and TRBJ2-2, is EAGVTQFPSHSVIEKGQTVTLRCDPISGHDNLYWYRRVMGKEIKFLLHFVKESKQDESGMPNNRFLAERTGGTYSTLKVQPAELEDSGVYFCASSQRTFANTGELFFGEGSRLTVL.

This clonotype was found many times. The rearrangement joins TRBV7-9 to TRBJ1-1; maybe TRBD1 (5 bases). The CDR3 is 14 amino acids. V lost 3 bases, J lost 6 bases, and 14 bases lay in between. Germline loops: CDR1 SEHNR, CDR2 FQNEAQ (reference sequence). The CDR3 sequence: CASSFPGRMAEAFF. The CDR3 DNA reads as TGTGCCAGCAGCTTTCCAGGGCGGATGGCTGAAGCTTTCTTT.

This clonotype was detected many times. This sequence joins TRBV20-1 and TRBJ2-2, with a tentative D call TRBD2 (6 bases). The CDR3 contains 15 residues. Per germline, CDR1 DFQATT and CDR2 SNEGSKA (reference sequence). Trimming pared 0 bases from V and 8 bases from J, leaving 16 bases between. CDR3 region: CSARDGTFKLGELFF. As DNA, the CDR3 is TGCAGTGCTAGAGACGGGACTTTCAAGTTGGGGGAGCTGTTTTTT.

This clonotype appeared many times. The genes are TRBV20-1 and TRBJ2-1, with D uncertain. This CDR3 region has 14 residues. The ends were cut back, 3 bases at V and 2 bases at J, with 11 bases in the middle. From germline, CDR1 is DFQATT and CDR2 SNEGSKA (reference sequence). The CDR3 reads CSASPQVTYNEQFF. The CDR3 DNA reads TGCAGTGCTAGTCCCCAGGTTACCTACAATGAGCAGTTCTTC.

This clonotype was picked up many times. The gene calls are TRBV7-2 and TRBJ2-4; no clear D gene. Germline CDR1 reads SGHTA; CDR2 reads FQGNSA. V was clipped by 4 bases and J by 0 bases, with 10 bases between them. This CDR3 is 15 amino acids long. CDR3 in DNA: TGTGCCAGCAGCTCCCAAACAGTAGCCAAAAACATTCAGTACTTC. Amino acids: CASSSQTVAKNIQYF.